The following is a T cell receptor beta chain sequence with its context. V gave up 6 bases and J gave up 6 bases, with 11 bases separating them. CDR3 size: 13 residues. This entry belongs to a study of control samples from healthy donors and cancer patients. Some clones are missing from TCRdb's copy, which holds only in-frame ones; the method was immunoSEQ multiplex PCR. Here the sample spans approximately 89,000 clones, roughly 86% being singletons. This clonotype was sampled from a man under 40 in good health. The genes are TRBV12-3 or TRBV12-4 and TRBJ1-4; D gene unclear. Material for sequencing was blood. The CDR3 sequence is CASSFQEDEKLFF. The DNA of the CDR3 is TGTGCCAGCAGCTTCCAAGAGGATGAAAAACTGTTTTTT.